This T cell receptor beta chain was profiled in a study of cytomegalovirus exposure and HLA in healthy donors. PCR employed 60 Vbeta and 13 Jbeta primers. The assay was immunoSEQ multiplex PCR, and TCRdb's table has in-frame clones only and misses some. In the table there are about 200,000 clones, 60% to 80% of which are singletons. In this sample, this clone turned up once. Antigen unknown. This CDR3 region has 16 residues. The germline V gene encodes CDR1 KGHSH and CDR2 LQKENI. The V end lost 1 base, the J end lost 8 bases, and 18 bases lay between the germline ends. Whole-study results and caveats: According to reports, the classifier identified cytomegalovirus status with high specificity and sensitivity. Later analysis suggested links between common viral pathogens and several top significant clusters. CMV serostatus stood as the only immune exposure information on hand. Per published accounts, TCR beta sequences correctly predicted the HLA-A and HLA-B alleles of most subjects.

The receptor's source is a woman in her twenties or thirties in good health and CMV-seronegative. The sequenced material came from PBMCs. The chain couples TRBV18 to TRBJ2-1; D is unclear. The CDR3 DNA sequence: TGTGCCAGCTCACCACAGAGACTCGACCGACGGCATGAGCAGTTCTTC. It codes for CASSPQRLDRRHEQFF.